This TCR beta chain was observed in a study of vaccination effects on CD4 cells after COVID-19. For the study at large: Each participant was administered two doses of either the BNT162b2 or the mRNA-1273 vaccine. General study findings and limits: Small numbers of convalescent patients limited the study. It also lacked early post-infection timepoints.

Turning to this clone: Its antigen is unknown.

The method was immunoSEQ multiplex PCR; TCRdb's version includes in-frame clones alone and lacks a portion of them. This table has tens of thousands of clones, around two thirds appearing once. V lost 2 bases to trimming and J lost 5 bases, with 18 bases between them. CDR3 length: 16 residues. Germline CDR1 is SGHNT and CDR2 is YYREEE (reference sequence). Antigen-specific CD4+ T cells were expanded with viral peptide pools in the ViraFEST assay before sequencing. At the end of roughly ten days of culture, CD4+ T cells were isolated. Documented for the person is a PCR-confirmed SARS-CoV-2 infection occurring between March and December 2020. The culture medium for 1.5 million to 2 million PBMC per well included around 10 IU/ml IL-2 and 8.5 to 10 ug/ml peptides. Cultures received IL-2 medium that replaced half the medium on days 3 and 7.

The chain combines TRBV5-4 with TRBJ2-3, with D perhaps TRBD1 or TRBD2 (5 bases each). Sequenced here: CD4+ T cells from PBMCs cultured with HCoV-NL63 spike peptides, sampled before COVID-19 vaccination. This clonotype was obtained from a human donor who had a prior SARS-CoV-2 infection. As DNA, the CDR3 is TGTGCCAGCAGCTTTTCACCGGGACGAGAGGTAGATACGCAGTATTTT. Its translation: CASSFSPGREVDTQYF.